This is a list of T cell receptor beta chains from one sample in a study of Graves' ophthalmopathy and Graves' hyperthyroidism. TCRdb used MiXCR to reprocess the multiplex PCR reads, holding one entry per CDR3 protein. The sample lists over a million distinct CDR3 sequences, about 38% occurring once. Sequencing was performed on peripheral blood or thyroid tissue (not recorded which). These receptors were obtained from an adult man with Graves' hyperthyroidism. CDR3s include the opening cysteine and the closing phenylalanine or tryptophan. D genes are given only for firm matches. Clone sizes are given selectively: once, few, many, or a class where the clone is expanded.

D	V	size	J	DNA	CDR3
NA	TRBV29-1	NA	TRBJ1-5	TGCAGCGTTGGAGGGACTAGCGGGCAAGAGACCCAGCATTTT	CSVGGTSGQETQHF
TRBD1	TRBV29-1	NA	TRBJ2-5	TGCAGCGTTGGGACAGGGAAGGAGACCCAGTACTTC	CSVGTGKETQYF
NA	TRBV20-1	NA	TRBJ1-4	TGCAGTGCTAGAGGGTTGGGGGGCCCAAATGAAAAACTGTTTTTT	CSARGLGGPNEKLFF
NA	TRBV5-1	many	TRBJ2-7	TGCGCCAGCAGCTGGCCAGGATCCGATGGCGACGAGCAGTACTTC	CASSWPGSDGDEQYF
NA	TRBV7-4	NA	TRBJ2-7	TGTGCCAGCAGCTTACTGGTAACAAGGCCTACCTACGAGCAGTACTTC	CASSLLVTRPTYEQYF
NA	TRBV6-5	NA	TRBJ2-5	TGTGCCAGCAGGGCGAGTAGGAGAGAGACCCAGTACTTC	CASRASRRETQYF
NA	TRBV2	NA	TRBJ1-5	TGTGCCAGCAGTGAAGGGCTTAGGGGCGGCAATCAGCCCCAGCATTTT	CASSEGLRGGNQPQHF
TRBD1	TRBV12-3/TRBV12-4	NA	TRBJ2-7	TGTGCCAGCAGTTACCAGGGGGCAAGCGAGCAGTACTTC	CASSYQGASEQYF
NA	TRBV10-3	many	TRBJ2-3	TGTGCCATCAGTGAAATCACAGATACGCAGTATTTT	CAISEITDTQYF
TRBD1	TRBV5-1	few	TRBJ1-1	TGCGCCAGCAGCTTGGGTCAGGGGGTGGATGAAGCTTTCTTT	CASSLGQGVDEAFF
TRBD1	TRBV7-9	many	TRBJ2-7	TGTGCCAGCAGCCCCTCCCCCACAGGGGGGAAGCACTACGAGCAGTACTTC	CASSPSPTGGKHYEQYF
NA	TRBV24-1	NA	TRBJ1-1	TGTGCCACCAGTGATTTACAGGGTGCGGCCTCCTTT	CATSDLQGAASF
NA	TRBV7-8	NA	TRBJ2-2	TGTGCCAGCAGCCCCTCCCGGTCAGGGGAGCTGTTTTTT	CASSPSRSGELFF
NA	TRBV15	NA	TRBJ1-1	TGTGCCACCAGCAGAGATCGAGGGAGTGCTGAAGCCTTCTTT	CATSRDRGSAEAFF
NA	TRBV6-5	many	TRBJ1-1	TGTGCCAGCCTCAGGGGAACAGGAGAAGCTTTCTTT	CASLRGTGEAFF
TRBD2	TRBV28	few	TRBJ2-5	TGTGCCAGCAGTTTATCGGGAGGGCCAATAGAGACCCAGTACTTC	CASSLSGGPIETQYF
NA	TRBV15	many	TRBJ1-5	TGTGCCACCAGCAGAGATCCGGGAGCTGCTCAGCCCCAGCATTTT	CATSRDPGAAQPQHF
NA	TRBV10-2	NA	TRBJ2-7	TGCGCCAGCAGTGCCGGACGAAGGGCAAACGAGCAGTACTTC	CASSAGRRANEQYF
NA	TRBV20-1	many	TRBJ1-5	TGCAGTGCTAGAATGGCGGATCAGCCCCAGCATTTT	CSARMADQPQHF
NA	TRBV27	NA	TRBJ1-1	TGTGCCAGCAGTTTTTCTTCCAGGGCTTGGGCTTTCTTT	CASSFSSRAWAFF
TRBD1	TRBV15	NA	TRBJ1-5	TGTGCCACCAGCAGCCCAGCCAGGGGGGGACCCTACGAGCATTTT	CATSSPARGGPYEHF
TRBD1	TRBV5-4	NA	TRBJ1-5	TGTGCCAGCAGCACCGGACAGGGGCCCAATCAGCCCCAGCATTTT	CASSTGQGPNQPQHF
TRBD1	TRBV7-3	few	TRBJ2-7	TGTGCCAGCAGCTTAACGGGCCTCCGGGACAGTCGTAACGAGCAGTACTTC	CASSLTGLRDSRNEQYF
NA	TRBV2	NA	TRBJ2-2	TGTGCCAGCAGTGCGTTCCGGAGGGCGACCGGGGAGCTGTTTTTT	CASSAFRRATGELFF
NA	TRBV20-1	many	TRBJ1-2	TGCAGTGCTAGAGATTTGGCGCAGGCACCTTTCTATGGCTACACCTTC	CSARDLAQAPFYGYTF
NA	TRBV5-1	many	TRBJ1-3	TGCGCCAGCAGCTTGGAGCGGACCAGCTCTGGAAACACCATATATTTT	CASSLERTSSGNTIYF
NA	TRBV5-4	many	TRBJ1-6	TGTGCCAGCAGCGCGGGACACAATTATAATTCACCCCTCCACTTT	CASSAGHNYNSPLHF
NA	TRBV3-1	NA	TRBJ2-5	TGTGCCAGCAGCCAAGATCGAGTCGTGACGCAAGTAGAGACCCAGTACTTC	CASSQDRVVTQVETQYF
NA	TRBV11-3	few	TRBJ1-1	TGTGCCAGCAGTCAGGGTGGCCACACTGAAGCTTTCTTT	CASSQGGHTEAFF
NA	TRBV7-3	NA	TRBJ2-6	TGCGCCAGCAGCCAAGGAGACTCTGGGGCCAACGTCCTGACTTTC	CASSQGDSGANVLTF
NA	TRBV11-2	NA	TRBJ2-7	TGTGCCAGCAGCTTAGATTTTTGGGCCTACGAGCAGTACTTC	CASSLDFWAYEQYF
NA	TRBV2	many	TRBJ2-5	TGTGCCAGCACCGTCTCGGAGACCCAGTACTTC	CASTVSETQYF
NA	TRBV6-2/TRBV6-3	NA	TRBJ2-5	TGTGCCAGCACAGACAGACTCCAAGAGACCCAGTACTTC	CASTDRLQETQYF
NA	TRBV6-5	many	TRBJ1-1	TGTGCCAGCAGTTACCGGAGTGGGACTGAAGCTTTCTTT	CASSYRSGTEAFF
NA	TRBV27	few	TRBJ1-6	TGTGCCAGCAGCCCCGCCCGTTCACCCCTCCACTTT	CASSPARSPLHF
NA	TRBV15	NA	TRBJ1-1	TGTGCCACGAAACAGTTCGTCGGCGGGGATTCAGCTGAAGCTTTCTTT	CATKQFVGGDSAEAFF
NA	TRBV5-1	NA	TRBJ1-5	TGCGCCAGCAGCCAACAAGGCTACGGCCTCTATAGCAATCAGCCCCAGCATTTT	CASSQQGYGLYSNQPQHF
NA	TRBV25-1	few	TRBJ1-1	TGTGCCAGCAGGTCAGCAACGGGACACCTGAACACTGAAGCTTTCTTT	CASRSATGHLNTEAFF
NA	TRBV20-1	NA	TRBJ2-7	TGCAGTGTTAGTCCCTTCCCGGGACATCCGGATGTTTTC	CSVSPFPGHPDVF
NA	TRBV4-2	few	TRBJ2-7	TGTGCCAGCAGCCAATCTCTAGGCGGTTACGACGAGCAGTACTTC	CASSQSLGGYDEQYF
NA	TRBV30	NA	TRBJ2-7	TGTGCCTGGAGCACCAACTACGAGCAGTACTTC	CAWSTNYEQYF
TRBD2	TRBV12-3/TRBV12-4	NA	TRBJ2-5	TGTGCCAGCAGTTTAAGCGGGGTTACAGAGACCCAGTACTTC	CASSLSGVTETQYF
TRBD2	TRBV19	NA	TRBJ2-5	TGTGCCAGTACACAGGGACTAGCGGGGGGGCAAGAGACCCAGTACTTC	CASTQGLAGGQETQYF
NA	TRBV12-3/TRBV12-4	many	TRBJ1-2	TGTGCCAGCAGTTTACACGGGGATAATGGCTACACCTTC	CASSLHGDNGYTF
NA	TRBV7-9	few	TRBJ1-1	TGTGCCAGTAAACAGGACATGAACACTGAAGCTTTCTTT	CASKQDMNTEAFF
TRBD1	TRBV12-3/TRBV12-4	NA	TRBJ1-6	TGTGCCAGCAGGGTGAAGTCAGGGACAGGGGTCAATTCACCCCTCCACTTT	CASRVKSGTGVNSPLHF
TRBD2	TRBV2	NA	TRBJ2-5	TGTGCCAGCGCGGGAAAGGGACTAGCGGGAGAGACCCAGTACTTC	CASAGKGLAGETQYF
NA	TRBV12-3/TRBV12-4	few	TRBJ2-5	TGTGCCAGCACCCTCGCGGGACAAGAAGAGACCCAGTACTTC	CASTLAGQEETQYF
NA	TRBV20-1	many	TRBJ2-5	TGCAGTGCTAGCAGGGGTCCTTTTGGGGAGACCCAGTACTTC	CSASRGPFGETQYF
NA	TRBV14	NA	TRBJ2-7	TGTGCCAGCAGCCAAGACACAGGGACGAACTACGAGCAGTACTTC	CASSQDTGTNYEQYF
NA	TRBV7-2	many	TRBJ1-4	TGTGCCAGCAGCTTGAACCAAGGGGGACATGAAAAACTGTTTTTT	CASSLNQGGHEKLFF
NA	TRBV29-1	many	TRBJ1-3	TGCAGCGTCGCCCTACAGGCGATCTCTGGAAACACCATATATTTT	CSVALQAISGNTIYF
TRBD2	TRBV25-1	NA	TRBJ2-4	TGTGCCAGCAGTGACCCTAGCGGGACCTCAGAAGGGGACATTCAGTACTTC	CASSDPSGTSEGDIQYF